One sample yielded the 13 T cell receptor beta chains listed below, sequenced in a study of blood T cell repertoires in COVID-19. The method was immunoSEQ multiplex PCR; TCRdb's version includes in-frame clones alone and lacks a portion of them. The data show 250,000 to 300,000 clones, with about 90% seen just once and 3.5% to 4.5% held by the top ten. The sequencing input was peripheral blood. These receptors were obtained from a woman between 40 and 55 years old with acute or convalescent COVID-19.

The rearrangement links TRBV9 to TRBJ2-1; 13 nucleotides match TRBD2. In germline, CDR1 is SGDLS, CDR2 YYNGEE. The CDR3 is 17 residues long. Trimming at V came to 4 bases and at J to 8 bases, leaving 12 bases not matched to a gene. As DNA, the CDR3 is TGTGCCAGCAGCTCTTTCACTAGCGGGGGGGCCAGGGATGAGCAGTTCTTC. It yields the protein CASSSFTSGGARDEQFF. Looking up the rest from reference TRBV9 and TRBJ2-1 gives the full variable domain: DSGVTQTPKHLITATGQRVTLRCSPRSGDLSVYWYQQSLDQGLQFLIQYYNGEERAKGNILERFSAQQFPDLHSELNLSSLELGDSALYFCASSSFTSGGARDEQFFGPGTRLTVL.

V gene TRBV9 combines with J gene TRBJ2-5; tentative D call: TRBD1 (7 bases). Germline V lookup: CDR1 SGDLS, CDR2 YYNGEE. V was trimmed by 4 bases and J by 2 bases, leaving 15 bases between them. The CDR3 is 15 residues long. CDR3 amino acids: CASSPRGTEQETQYF. The CDR3 DNA reads as TGTGCCAGCAGCCCCCGCGGGACAGAACAAGAGACCCAGTACTTC.

The V and J genes are TRBV20-1 and TRBJ1-4, with D unclear. This CDR3 region has 17 residues. Trimming cost V 3 bases and J 4 bases, with 21 bases left between them. Germline V gene data show CDR1 as DFQATT and CDR2 as SNEGSKA (reference sequence). CDR3 nucleotides: TGCAGTGCTAGTGCGACCCTGTCCGGGATCTATAATGAAAAACTGTTTTTT. The encoded protein is CSASATLSGIYNEKLFF.

The chain combines TRBV30 with TRBJ1-2, with 8 bases aligning to TRBD1. Germline CDR1 reads GTSNPN; CDR2 reads SVGIG (reference sequence). V gave up 5 bases and J gave up 4 bases; unmatched junction bases: 6. The CDR3 totals 13 residues. CDR3 DNA sequence: TGTGCCTGGGGAGGACAGGGTTTCTATGGCTACACCTTC. Translation: CAWGGQGFYGYTF.

The V call is TRBV4-1, the J call TRBJ1-2; D ambiguous. Looked up from germline, CDR1 is MGHRA and CDR2 is YSYEKL. The CDR3 has 16 amino acids. V was clipped by 2 bases and J by 0 bases, with 13 bases between them. In DNA, the CDR3 is TGCGCCAGCAGCCAAATACGGAGTTTAACTAACTATGGCTACACCTTC. It codes for CASSQIRSLTNYGYTF.

The J gene is TRBJ1-4, the V gene TRBV11-2; 10 bases match TRBD1. The germline V gene encodes CDR1 SGHAT and CDR2 FQNNGV. The CDR3 has 18 residues. Trimming took 4 bases from V and 1 from J; bases not matched to a gene: 9. Written as DNA, the CDR3 is TGTGCCAGCAGCTCACCCGGGACAGGGGATGAAACTAATGAAAAACTGTTTTTT. This translates into CASSSPGTGDETNEKLFF.

The chain carries TRBV9 and TRBJ2-2; 10 nucleotides match TRBD2. The germline CDR1 and CDR2 sequences are SGDLS and YYNGEE. Losses at the gene ends were 2 bases for V and 2 bases for J; bases not matched to a gene: 9. The CDR3 sequence is 18 residues long. CDR3 DNA: TGTGCCAGCAGCGTCTCTAGCGGGGGCCCTACTAACACCGGGGAGCTGTTTTTT. This translates into CASSVSSGGPTNTGELFF.

This rearrangement joins TRBV7-9 to TRBJ2-3, with D maybe TRBD2 (6 bases). Germline CDR1 is SEHNR and CDR2 is FQNEAQ (reference sequence). The CDR3 runs to 15 residues. Trimming left V 8 bases short and J 6 bases short, with 21 bases between. The chain's CDR3 is CASSPPGLGVDTQYF. In nucleotides, the CDR3 is TGTGCCAGCTCACCTCCGGGACTCGGCGTGGATACGCAGTATTTT. The variable domain in full, with the rest retrieved from reference TRBV7-9 and TRBJ2-3, is DTGVSQNPRHKITKRGQNVTFRCDPISEHNRLYWYRQTLGQGPEFLTYFQNEAQLEKSRLLSDRFSAERPKGSFSTLEIQRTEQGDSAMYLCASSPPGLGVDTQYFGPGTRLTVL.

This chain uses TRBV5-1 with TRBJ2-5; possibly TRBD1 for D (5 bases). V was trimmed by 2 bases and J by 5 bases, leaving 16 bases between them. Germline values: CDR1 SGHRS, CDR2 YFSETQ. This CDR3 contains 15 residues. Written as DNA, the CDR3 is TGCGCCAGCAGCTTAGTAGGCCAGGGTCGGGAGACCCAGTACTTC. Translating it yields CASSLVGQGRETQYF.

The chain recombines TRBV9 with TRBJ1-4; a weak D match, TRBD1 (6 bases). The CDR3 has 18 amino acids. Germline V gene lookup returns CDR1 SGDLS and CDR2 YYNGEE. V lost 3 bases and J 0 bases, leaving 18 bases between the germline ends. CDR3 sequence reads: CASSDNPQGFATNEKLFF. The CDR3 coding sequence is TGTGCCAGCAGCGACAACCCACAGGGTTTTGCAACTAATGAAAAACTGTTTTTT.

J is TRBJ1-1 and V is TRBV7-9, with a weak D call TRBD1 (5 bases). The V gene lost 5 bases and the J gene lost 5 bases, with 15 bases spanning the gap. CDR1 SEHNR and CDR2 FQNEAQ come from the germline V gene (reference sequence). There are 14 residues in the CDR3. The CDR3 is CASSLRQLQTEAFF. CDR3 bases: TGTGCCAGCAGCCTTAGACAGTTACAGACTGAAGCTTTCTTT.

This clone showed up many times. The J gene is TRBJ2-3, the V gene TRBV6-4; 11 bases fit TRBD2. CDR1 and CDR2 from the germline V gene are MRHNA and SNTAGT. With V trimmed by 5 bases and J by 0 bases, 4 bases remained unmatched. The CDR3 is 16 amino acids. CDR3 region: CASSRLAGGSTDTQYF. CDR3 nucleotides: TGTGCCAGCAGTCGGCTAGCGGGGGGTAGCACAGATACGCAGTATTTT.

V and J are TRBV15 and TRBJ1-2; possibly TRBD1 for D (6 bases). V dropped 6 bases and J dropped 0 bases, with 14 bases sitting between them. The CDR3 consists of 15 residues. Germline V gene lookup returns CDR1 LNHNV and CDR2 YYDKDF (reference sequence). Here the CDR3 reads CATRGWTEANYGYTF. The CDR3 nucleotides are TGTGCCACCAGGGGTTGGACAGAAGCTAACTATGGCTACACCTTC.